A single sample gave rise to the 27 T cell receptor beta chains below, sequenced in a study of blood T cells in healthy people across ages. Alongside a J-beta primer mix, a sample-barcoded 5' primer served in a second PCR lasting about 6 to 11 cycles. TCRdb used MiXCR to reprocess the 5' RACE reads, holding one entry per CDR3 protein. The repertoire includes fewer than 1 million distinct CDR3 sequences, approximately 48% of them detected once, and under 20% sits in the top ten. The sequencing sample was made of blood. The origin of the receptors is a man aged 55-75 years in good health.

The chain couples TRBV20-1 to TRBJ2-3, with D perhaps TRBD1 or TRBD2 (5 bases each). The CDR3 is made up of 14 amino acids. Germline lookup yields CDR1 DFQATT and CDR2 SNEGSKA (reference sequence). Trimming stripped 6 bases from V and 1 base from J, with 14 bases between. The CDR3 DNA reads TGCAGTGCCCGGGACGACGTTGGCACAGATACGCAGTATTTT. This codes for CSARDDVGTDTQYF.

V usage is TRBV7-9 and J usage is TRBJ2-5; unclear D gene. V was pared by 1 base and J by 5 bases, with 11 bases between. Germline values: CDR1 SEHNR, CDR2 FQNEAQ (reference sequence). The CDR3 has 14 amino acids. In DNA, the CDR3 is TGTGCCAGCAGCTTAGTGGGAAGGACGGAGACCCAGTACTTC. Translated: CASSLVGRTETQYF.

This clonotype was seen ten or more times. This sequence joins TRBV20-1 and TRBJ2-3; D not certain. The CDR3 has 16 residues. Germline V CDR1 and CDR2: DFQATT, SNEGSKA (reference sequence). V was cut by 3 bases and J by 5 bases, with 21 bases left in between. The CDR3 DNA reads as TGCAGTGCTAGGACGACTGAGCGTAGCTTGGTAGATACGCAGTATTTT. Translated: CSARTTERSLVDTQYF.

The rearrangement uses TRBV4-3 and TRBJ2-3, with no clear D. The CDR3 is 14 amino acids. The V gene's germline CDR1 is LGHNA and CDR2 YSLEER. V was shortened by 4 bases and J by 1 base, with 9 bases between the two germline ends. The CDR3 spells CASSRVLGTDTQYF. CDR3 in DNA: TGCGCCAGCAGCCGGGTCCTTGGCACAGATACGCAGTATTTT.

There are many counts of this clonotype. The CDR3 protein is CSVNLGSSYEQYF. As DNA, the CDR3 is TGCAGCGTAAACCTAGGGAGCTCCTACGAGCAGTACTTC. The rearrangement links TRBV29-1 to TRBJ2-7; TRBD2 might be the D (5 bases). CDR3 size: 13 residues. Germline V gene data show CDR1 as SQVTM and CDR2 as ANQGSEA. With 6 bases removed from V and 0 bases from J, the gap between germline ends came to 12 bases.

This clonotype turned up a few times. CDR3 sequence: CSAHPSVGSPLHF. In DNA, the CDR3 is TGCAGTGCTCACCCCAGTGTAGGGTCACCCCTCCACTTT. The chain carries TRBV20-1 and TRBJ1-6; D not resolved. The CDR3 sequence is 13 residues long. The germline V gene encodes CDR1 DFQATT and CDR2 SNEGSKA (reference sequence). Trimming left V 5 bases short and J 10 bases short, with 15 bases between.

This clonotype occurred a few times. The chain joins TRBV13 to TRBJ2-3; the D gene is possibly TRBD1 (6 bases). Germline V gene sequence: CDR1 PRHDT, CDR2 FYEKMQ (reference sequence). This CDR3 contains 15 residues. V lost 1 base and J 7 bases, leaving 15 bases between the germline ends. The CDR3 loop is CASSLVTSQGNTQYF. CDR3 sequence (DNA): TGTGCCAGCAGCTTAGTGACCTCTCAGGGGAATACGCAGTATTTT. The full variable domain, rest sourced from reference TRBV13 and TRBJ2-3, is AAGVIQSPRHLIKEKRETATLKCYPIPRHDTVYWYQQGPGQDPQFLISFYEKMQSDKGSIPDRFSAQQFSDYHSELNMSSLELGDSALYFCASSLVTSQGNTQYFGPGTRLTVL.

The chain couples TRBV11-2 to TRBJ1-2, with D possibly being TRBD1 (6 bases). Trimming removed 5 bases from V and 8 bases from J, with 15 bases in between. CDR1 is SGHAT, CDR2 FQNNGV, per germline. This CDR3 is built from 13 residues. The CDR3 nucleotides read TGTGCCAGCAGCCGAGGGGGGGCGGCGGGCTACACCTTC. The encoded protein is CASSRGGAAGYTF.

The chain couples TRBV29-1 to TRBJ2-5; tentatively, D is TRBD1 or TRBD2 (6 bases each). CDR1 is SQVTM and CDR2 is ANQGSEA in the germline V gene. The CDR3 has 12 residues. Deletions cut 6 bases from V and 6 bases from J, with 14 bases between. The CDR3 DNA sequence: TGCAGCGTGGAGGGGGGCGCTAAGACCCAGTACTTC. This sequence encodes CSVEGGAKTQYF.

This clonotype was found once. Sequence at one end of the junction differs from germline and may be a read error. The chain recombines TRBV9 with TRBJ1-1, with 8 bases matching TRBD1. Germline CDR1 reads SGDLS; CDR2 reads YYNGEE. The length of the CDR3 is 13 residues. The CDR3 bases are TGTACCAGCAGCGCAACAGGGGGCACTGAAGCTTTCTTT. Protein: CTSSATGGTEAFF.

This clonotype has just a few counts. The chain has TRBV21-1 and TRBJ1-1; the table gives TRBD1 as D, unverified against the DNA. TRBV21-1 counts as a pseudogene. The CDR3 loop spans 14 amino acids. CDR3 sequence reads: CASSPRQANTEAFF. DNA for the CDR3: TGTGCCAGCAGCCCCCGGCAGGCGAACACTGAAGCTTTCTTT.

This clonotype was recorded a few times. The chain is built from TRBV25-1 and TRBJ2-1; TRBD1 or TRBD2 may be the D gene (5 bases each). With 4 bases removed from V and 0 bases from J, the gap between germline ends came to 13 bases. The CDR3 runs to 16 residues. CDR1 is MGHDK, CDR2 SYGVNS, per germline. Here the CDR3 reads CASSGGTVISYNEQFF. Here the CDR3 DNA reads TGTGCCAGCAGTGGAGGGACGGTGATCTCCTACAATGAGCAGTTCTTC.

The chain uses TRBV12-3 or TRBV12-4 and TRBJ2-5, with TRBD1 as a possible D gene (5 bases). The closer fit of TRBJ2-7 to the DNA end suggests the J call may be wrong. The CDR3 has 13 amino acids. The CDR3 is CASSYVRAYEQYF. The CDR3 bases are TGTGCCAGCAGTTATGTCAGGGCCTACGAGCAGTACTTC.

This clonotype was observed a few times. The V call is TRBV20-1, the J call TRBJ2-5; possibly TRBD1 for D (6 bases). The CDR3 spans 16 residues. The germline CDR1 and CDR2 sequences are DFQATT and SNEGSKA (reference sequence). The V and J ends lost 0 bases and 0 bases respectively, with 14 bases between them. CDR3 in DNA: TGCAGTGCTAGAGAGCCCACCAGGGGAAACCAAGAGACCCAGTACTTC. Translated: CSAREPTRGNQETQYF.

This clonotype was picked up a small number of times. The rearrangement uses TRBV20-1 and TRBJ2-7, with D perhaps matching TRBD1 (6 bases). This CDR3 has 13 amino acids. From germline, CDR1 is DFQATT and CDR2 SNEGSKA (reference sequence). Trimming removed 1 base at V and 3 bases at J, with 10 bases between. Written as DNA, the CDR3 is TGCAGTGCTAGAGGTACAGGGATCTACGAGCAGTACTTC. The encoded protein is CSARGTGIYEQYF.

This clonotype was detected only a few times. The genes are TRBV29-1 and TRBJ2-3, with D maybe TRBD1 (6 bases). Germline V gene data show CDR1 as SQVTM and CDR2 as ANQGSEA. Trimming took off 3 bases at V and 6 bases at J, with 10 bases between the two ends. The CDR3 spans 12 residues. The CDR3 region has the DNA TGCAGCGTTGACAGGGGTGCGGATACGCAGTATTTT. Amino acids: CSVDRGADTQYF.

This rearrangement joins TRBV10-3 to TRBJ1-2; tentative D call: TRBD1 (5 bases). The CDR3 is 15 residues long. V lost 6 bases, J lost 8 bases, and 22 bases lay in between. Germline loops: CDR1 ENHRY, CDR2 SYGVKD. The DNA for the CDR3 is TGTGCCATCAGACCCGAGGCAGGGATGGTTATCGGCTACACCTTC. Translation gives CAIRPEAGMVIGYTF.

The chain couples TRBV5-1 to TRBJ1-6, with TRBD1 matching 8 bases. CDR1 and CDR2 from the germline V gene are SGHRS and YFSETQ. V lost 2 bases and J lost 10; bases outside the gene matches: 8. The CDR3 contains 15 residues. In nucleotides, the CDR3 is TGCGCCAGCAGCTTTTCGACAGGGGAGTACTCACCCCTCCACTTT. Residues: CASSFSTGEYSPLHF.

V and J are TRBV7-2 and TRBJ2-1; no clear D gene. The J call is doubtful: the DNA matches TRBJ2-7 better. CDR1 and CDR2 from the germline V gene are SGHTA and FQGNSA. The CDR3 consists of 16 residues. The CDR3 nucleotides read TGTGCCAGCAGCTTAACATTCCGAAGCTCCTACAATGAGCAGTACTTC. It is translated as CASSLTFRSSYNEQYF.

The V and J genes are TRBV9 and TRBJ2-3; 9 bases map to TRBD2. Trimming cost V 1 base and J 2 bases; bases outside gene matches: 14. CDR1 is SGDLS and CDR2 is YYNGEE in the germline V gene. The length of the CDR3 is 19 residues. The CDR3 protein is CASSVSTPIAGVLTDTQYF. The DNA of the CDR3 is TGTGCCAGCAGCGTATCTACCCCAATAGCGGGGGTACTCACAGATACGCAGTATTTT.

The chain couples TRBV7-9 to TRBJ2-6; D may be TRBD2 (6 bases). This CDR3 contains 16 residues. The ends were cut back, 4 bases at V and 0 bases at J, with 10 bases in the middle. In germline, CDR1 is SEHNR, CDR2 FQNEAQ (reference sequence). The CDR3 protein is CASSSGTLSGANVLTF. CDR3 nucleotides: TGTGCCAGCAGCTCCGGGACTCTCTCTGGGGCCAACGTCCTGACTTTC. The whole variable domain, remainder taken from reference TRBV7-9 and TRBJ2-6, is DTGVSQNPRHKITKRGQNVTFRCDPISEHNRLYWYRQTLGQGPEFLTYFQNEAQLEKSRLLSDRFSAERPKGSFSTLEIQRTEQGDSAMYLCASSSGTLSGANVLTFGAGSRLTVL.

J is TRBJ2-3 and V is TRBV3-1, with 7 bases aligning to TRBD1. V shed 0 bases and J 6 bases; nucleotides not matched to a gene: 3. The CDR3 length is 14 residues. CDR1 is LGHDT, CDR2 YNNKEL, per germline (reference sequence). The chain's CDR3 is CASSQETGWDTQYF. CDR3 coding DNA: TGTGCCAGCAGCCAAGAGACAGGGTGGGATACGCAGTATTTT.

The DNA of the CDR3 is TGCAGTGCTTACCCGACAAGGGGGGCGAGTAACACTGAAGCTTTCTTT. Translating gives CSAYPTRGASNTEAFF. This chain joins TRBV20-1 and TRBJ1-1; D is perhaps TRBD1 (6 bases). Germline CDR1 reads DFQATT; CDR2 reads SNEGSKA (reference sequence). The V and J ends lost 5 bases and 2 bases respectively, with 21 bases between them. CDR3 length: 16 amino acids.

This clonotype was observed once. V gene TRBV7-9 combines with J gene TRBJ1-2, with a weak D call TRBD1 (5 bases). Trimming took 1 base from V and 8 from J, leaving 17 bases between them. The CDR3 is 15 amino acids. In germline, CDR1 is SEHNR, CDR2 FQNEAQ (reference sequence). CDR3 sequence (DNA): TGTGCCAGCAGCTTAGGGACGCGGGACGTATTGGGCTACACCTTC. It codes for CASSLGTRDVLGYTF.

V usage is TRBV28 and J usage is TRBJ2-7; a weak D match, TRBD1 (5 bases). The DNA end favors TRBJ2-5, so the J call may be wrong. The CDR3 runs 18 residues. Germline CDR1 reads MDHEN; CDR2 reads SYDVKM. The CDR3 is CASSPFVTGDVKSETQYF. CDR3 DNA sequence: TGTGCCAGCAGTCCATTTGTAACAGGAGATGTCAAGTCAGAGACCCAGTACTTC.

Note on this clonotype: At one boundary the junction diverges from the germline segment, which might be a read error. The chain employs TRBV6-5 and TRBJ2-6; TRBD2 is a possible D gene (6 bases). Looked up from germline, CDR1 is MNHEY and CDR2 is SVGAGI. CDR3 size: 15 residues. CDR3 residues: CASSYLGTGVNVLTF. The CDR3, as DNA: TGTGCCAGCAGTTACCTGGGGACTGGGGTCAACGTCCTGACTTTC.

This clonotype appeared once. The CDR3 reads CASTTIGGPYGYTF. CDR3 DNA sequence: TGTGCCAGCACCACGATCGGGGGGCCCTATGGCTACACCTTC. The V call is TRBV28, the J call TRBJ1-2; tentative D call: TRBD1 (6 bases). Trimming cost V 7 bases and J 4 bases, with 16 bases left between them. CDR3 size: 14 residues. The germline gives CDR1 MDHEN, CDR2 SYDVKM.